This TCR beta chain was sequenced during a study of liver allograft versus peripheral blood T cells. Looking at the study overall: Liver transplant recipients had T cell receptor repertoires compared between transplanted liver and peripheral blood. Study-level points and caveats: There were reportedly differences between T cell receptor repertoires inside liver allografts and those in peripheral blood.

This CDR3 region has 15 residues. V was clipped by 4 bases and J by 6 bases; unmatched bases: 7. This clonotype was detected a few times. Its matching antigen is unknown. TCRdb used MiXCR to reprocess the reads, holding one entry per CDR3 protein. The sample lists around 9,100 distinct CDR3 sequences; 14% to 15% were seen once. The chain carries TRBV12-3 or TRBV12-4 and TRBJ2-3, with TRBD2 identical over 10 bases. The TCR originated in a human patient who had a liver transplant. The T cells may partly be graft donor cells. This chain's CDR3 is CASSSLAGVGDTQYF. The CDR3, as DNA: TGTGCCAGCAGTTCGCTAGCGGGAGTCGGGGATACGCAGTATTTT.